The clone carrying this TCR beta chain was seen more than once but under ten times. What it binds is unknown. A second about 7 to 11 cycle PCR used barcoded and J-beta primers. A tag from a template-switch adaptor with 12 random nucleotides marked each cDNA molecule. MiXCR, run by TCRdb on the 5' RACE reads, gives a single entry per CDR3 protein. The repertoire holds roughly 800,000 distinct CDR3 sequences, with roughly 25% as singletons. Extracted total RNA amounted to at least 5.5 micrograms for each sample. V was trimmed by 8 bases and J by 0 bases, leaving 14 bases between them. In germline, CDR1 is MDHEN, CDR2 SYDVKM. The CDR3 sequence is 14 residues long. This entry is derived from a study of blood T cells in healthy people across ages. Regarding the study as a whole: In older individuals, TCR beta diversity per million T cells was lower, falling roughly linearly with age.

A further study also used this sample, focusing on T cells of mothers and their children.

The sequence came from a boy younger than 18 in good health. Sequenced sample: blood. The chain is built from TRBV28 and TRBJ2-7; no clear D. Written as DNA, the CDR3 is TGTGCCAGCCAGGAAGACTTGAGCTCCTACGAGCAGTACTTC. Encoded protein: CASQEDLSSYEQYF. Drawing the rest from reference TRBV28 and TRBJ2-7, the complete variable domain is DVKVTQSSRYLVKRTGEKVFLECVQDMDHENMFWYRQDPGLGLRLIYFSYDVKMKEKGDIPEGYSVSREKKERFSLILESASTNQTSMYLCASQEDLSSYEQYFGPGTRLTVT.